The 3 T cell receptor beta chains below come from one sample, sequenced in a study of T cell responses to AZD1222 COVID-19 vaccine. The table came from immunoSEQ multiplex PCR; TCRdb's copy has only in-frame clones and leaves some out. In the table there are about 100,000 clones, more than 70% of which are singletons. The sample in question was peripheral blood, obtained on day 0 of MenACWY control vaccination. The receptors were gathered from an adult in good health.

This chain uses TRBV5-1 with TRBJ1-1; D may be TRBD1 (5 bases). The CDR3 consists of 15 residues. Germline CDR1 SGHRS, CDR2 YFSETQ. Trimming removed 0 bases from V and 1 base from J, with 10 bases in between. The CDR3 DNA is TGCGCCAGCAGCTTGGATGGGGCCTCGAACACTGAAGCTTTCTTT. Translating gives CASSLDGASNTEAFF.

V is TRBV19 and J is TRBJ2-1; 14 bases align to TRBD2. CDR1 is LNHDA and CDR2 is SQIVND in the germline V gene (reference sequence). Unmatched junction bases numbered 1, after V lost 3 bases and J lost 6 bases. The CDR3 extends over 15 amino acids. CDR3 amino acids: CASSIGLAGGNEQFF. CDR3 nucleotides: TGTGCCAGTAGTATTGGACTAGCGGGGGGCAATGAGCAGTTCTTC.

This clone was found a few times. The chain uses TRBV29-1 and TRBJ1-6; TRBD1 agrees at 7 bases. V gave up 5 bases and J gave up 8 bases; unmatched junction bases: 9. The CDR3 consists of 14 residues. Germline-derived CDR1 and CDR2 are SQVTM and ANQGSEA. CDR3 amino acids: CSVSGTEGDSPLHF. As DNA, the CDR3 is TGCAGCGTTTCCGGGACAGAAGGCGATTCACCCCTCCACTTT.